These 20 T cell receptor beta chains share one sample of origin, sequenced in a study of T cell clonality in common variable immunodeficiency. Regarding the study as a whole: Reportedly, TCR beta sequences from common variable immunodeficiency showed fewer deletions and N-nucleotide insertions.

Some clones are missing from TCRdb's copy, which holds only in-frame ones; the method was immunoSEQ multiplex PCR. The specimen has about 35,000 clones, none found just once. Their antigens are not known. The sample comprised peripheral blood mononuclear cells. These receptors were taken from a human donor with common variable immunodeficiency.

This clone occurred many times. The CDR3 end falls 3 residues outside the read, so it is completed with the germline J gene. The chain joins TRBV20-1 to TRBJ1-2, with 7 bases matching TRBD1. CDR1 and CDR2 (germline): DFQATT, SNEGSKA (reference sequence). The CDR3 totals 15 residues. J was trimmed by 6 bases and V by 3 bases; bases with no gene match: 13. The part of the CDR3 DNA that was read is TGCAGTGCTAGGGGACCAGGGGGAAGGGGGGATGGC. Its protein product is CSARGPGGRGDG. Given in full, the CDR3 is CSARGPGGRGDGYTF.

CDR3 region: CASRKDRVGNQPQHF. CDR3 DNA (partial): TGTGCCAGCAGAAAGGACAGGGTGGGCAATCAGCCC. The genes are TRBV2 and TRBJ1-5; 8 positions match TRBD1. The CDR3 end lies 3 residues beyond the end of the read and is filled in from the germline J gene. CDR3 size: 15 residues. The ends lost 6 bases at V and 2 bases at J; junction bases unmatched: 6. From germline, CDR1 is SNHLY and CDR2 FYNNEI. The complete variable domain, with remaining parts taken from reference TRBV2 and TRBJ1-5, reads EPEVTQTPSHQVTQMGQEVILRCVPISNHLYFYWYRQILGQKVEFLVSFYNNEISEKSEIFDDQFSVERPDGSNFTLKIRSTKLEDSAMYFCASRKDRVGNQPQHFGDGTRLSIL.

This clone was observed at least ten times. With the read ending 3 residues before the CDR3 end, the germline J gene is used to fill in that end. This chain connects TRBV19 to TRBJ2-1; TRBD1 agrees at 8 bases. V shed 6 bases, J shed 6 bases, and the junction held 7 bases outside the gene matches. This CDR3 has 14 residues. The germline V gene has CDR1 LNHDA and CDR2 SQIVND (reference sequence). CDR3 residues: CASSPDRVINEQFF. CDR3 bases read: TGTGCCAGTAGCCCGGACAGGGTAATCAATGAG.

This clone showed up just a few times. The observed sequence ends 3 residues before the CDR3 terminus, with the missing tail filled in from the germline J gene. The chain combines TRBV5-1 with TRBJ1-6, with 7 bases lining up with TRBD1. After removal of 4 bases from V and 10 bases from J, the junction contained 8 bases not matched to a gene. Germline V CDR1 and CDR2: SGHRS, YFSETQ. This CDR3 has 14 residues. The sequenced part of the CDR3 DNA is TGCGCCAGCAGCCCTGACAGGGCTAAGTCACCC. Its translation: CASSPDRAKSP. Given in full, the CDR3 is CASSPDRAKSPLHF.

Remarks on this clone: The sequenced fragment ends 3 residues before the CDR3 boundary, so the rest is inferred from the germline J gene. The chain carries TRBV2 and TRBJ2-1; 8 bases line up with TRBD2. Germline V gene data show CDR1 as SNHLY and CDR2 as FYNNEI. J gave up 8 bases and V 1 base, and 16 bases lay outside the gene matches. The CDR3 extends over 18 amino acids. The CDR3 bases that were read are TGTGCCAGCAGTGAAGTTTCCGGACTAGCCCCTAAGAGGGATGAG. Translation: CASSEVSGLAPKRDE. In full, the CDR3 reads CASSEVSGLAPKRDEQFF.

This clone has ten or more counts. The sequenced fragment ends 3 residues before the CDR3 boundary, so the rest is inferred from the germline J gene. The rearrangement uses TRBV30 and TRBJ1-3; the D is unclear. CDR1 and CDR2 from the germline V gene are GTSNPN and SVGIG (reference sequence). The CDR3 is 13 residues long. The V gene lost 3 bases and the J gene lost 0 bases, with 6 bases spanning the gap. Incomplete CDR3 DNA: TGTGCCTGGAGCCCCTTCTCTGGAAACACC. This translates into CAWSPFSGNT. The whole CDR3 reads CAWSPFSGNTIYF.

This clone was detected ten times or more. The missing CDR3 end, 3 residues past where the read stops, is filled in from the germline J gene. J is TRBJ2-5 and V is TRBV6-1; 8 bases line up with TRBD1. The germline V gene encodes CDR1 MNHNS and CDR2 SASEGT. This CDR3 is 15 amino acids long. V lost 4 bases to trimming and J lost 1 base; unmatched junction nucleotides: 5. The CDR3 sequence: CASSGGQVRQETQYF. The sequenced part of the CDR3 DNA is TGTGCCAGCAGTGGGGGACAGGTTCGCCAAGAGACC.

This clone was seen many times. The read comes to an end 3 residues before the CDR3 does, leaving the germline J gene to fill in the end. This rearrangement joins TRBV29-1 to TRBJ1-5; 12 bases are a match to TRBD1. The length of the CDR3 is 14 residues. Germline V CDR1 and CDR2: SQVTM, ANQGSEA. Unmatched junction bases numbered 5, after V lost 5 bases and J lost 6 bases. Incomplete CDR3 DNA: TGCAGCGTTAGTGGGACAGGGGGCGGTCAGCCC. Translating it yields CSVSGTGGGQP. The complete CDR3 reads CSVSGTGGGQPQHF.

This clone was seen only a few times. The sequenced fragment ends 3 residues before the CDR3 boundary, so the rest is inferred from the germline J gene. The chain has TRBV6-2 or TRBV6-3 and TRBJ2-7; TRBD2 is a possible D gene (5 bases). CDR3 length: 13 residues. Germline V CDR1 and CDR2: MNHEY, SVGEGT. V was pared by 2 bases and J by 3 bases, with 8 bases between. The CDR3 sequence is CASSYIGDYEQYF. The covered CDR3 bases are TGTGCCAGCAGTTACATCGGGGACTACGAG.

There are a few counts of this clone. The read is 3 residues too short to cover the CDR3 end, so that end is filled in from the germline J gene. V and J are TRBV30 and TRBJ1-4; TRBD1 might be the D (6 bases). Germline CDR1 and CDR2: GTSNPN and SVGIG (reference sequence). This CDR3 is built from 17 residues. V was pared by 3 bases and J by 0 bases, with 17 bases between. The CDR3: CAWSPRTDSATNEKLFF. The sequenced CDR3 bases are TGTGCCTGGAGCCCTCGGACAGACTCTGCAACTAATGAAAAA.

In its sample, this clone was seen a few times. The CDR3 extends 3 residues past the end of the read, so its final part is completed from the germline J gene. V and J are TRBV19 and TRBJ1-4; D not certain. Germline V lookup: CDR1 LNHDA, CDR2 SQIVND (reference sequence). This CDR3 is built from 13 residues. Trimming cost V 7 bases and J 0 bases, with 6 bases left between them. The DNA read from the CDR3 is TGTGCCAGTAAATACTCAACTAATGAAAAA. Its translation: CASKYSTNEK. The CDR3 as a whole reads CASKYSTNEKLFF.

Points on this clone: The read finishes 3 residues shy of the CDR3 end, and the germline J gene is used to complete it. The chain joins TRBV2 to TRBJ2-1; 12 bases are a match to TRBD2. Germline CDR1 reads SNHLY; CDR2 reads FYNNEI. Trimming took 11 bases from V and 6 from J; bases not matched to a gene: 20. This CDR3 has 18 residues. CDR3 DNA, as far as it was read: TGTGCCGTCCGGGGGAGGGCTAGCGGGGGGGAAAAGAGCAATGAG. This gives the protein CAVRGRASGGEKSNE. The CDR3 in full is CAVRGRASGGEKSNEQFF.

This clone was recorded many times. The read terminates 3 residues before the CDR3 end, so the remaining end is supplied by the germline J gene. This sequence joins TRBV19 and TRBJ1-3; 7 bases fit TRBD1. The CDR3 length is 15 residues. Germline V gene lookup returns CDR1 LNHDA and CDR2 SQIVND (reference sequence). The V gene end was trimmed by 5 bases and the J gene end by 4 bases; junction bases not matched to a gene: 8. The covered CDR3 bases are TGTGCCAGTAGTGGTTGGACAGGAGGCGGAAACACC. This encodes CASSGWTGGGNT. The entire CDR3 reads CASSGWTGGGNTIYF.

This clone was recorded many times. The chain's CDR3 is CASRPDSPNYGYTF. Incomplete CDR3 DNA: TGTGCCAGCAGGCCGGACAGCCCCAACTATGGC. The chain uses TRBV5-5 and TRBJ1-2; TRBD1 might be the D (6 bases). The CDR3 end lies 3 residues beyond the end of the read and is filled in from the germline J gene. Trimming pared 5 bases from V and 2 bases from J, leaving 13 bases between. The CDR3 is 14 amino acids. Germline V gene sequence: CDR1 SGHKS, CDR2 YYEKEE (reference sequence).

This clone was observed at least ten times. The CDR3 goes on 3 residues after the read ends, and that part is filled in from the germline J gene. The chain recombines TRBV30 with TRBJ1-2; D remains unclear. V was clipped by 0 bases and J by 0 bases, with 5 bases between them. The CDR3 sequence is 13 residues long. The germline CDR1 and CDR2 sequences are GTSNPN and SVGIG (reference sequence). The CDR3 loop reads CAWSVQSNYGYTF. Incomplete CDR3 DNA: TGTGCCTGGAGTGTACAATCTAACTATGGC.

The table lists this clone with many counts. The CDR3 end falls 3 residues outside the read, so it is completed with the germline J gene. This chain uses TRBV2 with TRBJ1-2; the match to TRBD1 covers 9 bases. The J segment lost 1 base and the V segment lost 4 bases, leaving 4 bases of the junction unmatched. Germline V gene data show CDR1 as SNHLY and CDR2 as FYNNEI. The CDR3 runs to 15 residues. This chain's CDR3 is CASSGDRAGNYGYTF. The sequenced part of the CDR3 DNA is TGTGCCAGCAGTGGGGACAGGGCGGGTAACTATGGC.

This clone was found a few times. The DNA ends 3 residues before the CDR3 does, and the rest of the CDR3 is filled in from the germline J gene. V usage is TRBV10-2 and J usage is TRBJ2-3; TRBD2 aligns across 10 bases. Germline CDR1 WSHSY, CDR2 SAAADI. This CDR3 region has 17 residues. After removal of 7 bases from V and 7 bases from J, the junction contained 17 bases not matched to a gene. The covered CDR3 bases are TGCGCCAGCACGGCAGCCATGGGGAGAGCGGGGGGGAATACG. Residues: CASTAAMGRAGGNT. The whole CDR3 protein reads CASTAAMGRAGGNTQYF.

This clone was observed at least ten times. Read sequence stops 3 residues before the CDR3 end, and the germline J gene provides the missing end. The chain combines TRBV30 with TRBJ2-3, with 8 bases lining up with TRBD2. Germline V lookup: CDR1 GTSNPN, CDR2 SVGIG (reference sequence). The junction had 6 bases not matched to a gene; V was cut back by 0 bases and J by 4 bases. The length of the CDR3 is 15 residues. The covered CDR3 bases are TGTGCCTGGAGTGTGACGGGGGGGCAGTCAGATACG. It translates to CAWSVTGGQSDT. The whole CDR3 protein is CAWSVTGGQSDTQYF.

This clone was detected many times. The read ends 3 residues early relative to the CDR3; the germline J gene fills the gap. V usage is TRBV19 and J usage is TRBJ2-5; 8 nucleotides match TRBD1. Per germline, CDR1 LNHDA and CDR2 SQIVND (reference sequence). The CDR3 length is 14 residues. The V segment lost 5 bases and the J segment 2 bases; nucleotides outside the gene matches: 4. The DNA read from the CDR3 is TGTGCCAGTAGTGTAACAGGGGGACAAGAGACC. Amino acids: CASSVTGGQET. The complete CDR3 sequence is CASSVTGGQETQYF.

In this sample, this clone turned up a few times. The DNA ends 3 residues before the CDR3 does, and the rest of the CDR3 is filled in from the germline J gene. The V call is TRBV18, the J call TRBJ2-2; D might be TRBD1 (6 bases). From germline, CDR1 is KGHSH and CDR2 LQKENI. CDR3 length: 16 residues. Trimming removed 3 bases from V and 5 bases from J, with 16 bases in between. CDR3 DNA, as far as it was read: TGTGCCAGCTCACCGGAATCTGTCAGGGGAACCGGGGAG. Its translation is CASSPESVRGTGE. The entire CDR3 protein reads CASSPESVRGTGELFF.